This T cell receptor (beta chain) was identified in a study of blood T cell repertoires in COVID-19 (TCRdb year 2020). The study in broad terms: Collaborator samples came from the United States, Italy and Spain and covered acute and convalescent phases of COVID-19. The material from the prospective study consisted of cDNA or gDNA derived from T cells, B-cell-depleted T cells, or PBMCs. The dataset comprised deeply sampled blood TCRbeta repertoires from subjects exposed to, actively infected with, or recovered from COVID-19. The repertoires were made available in a free public database intended to serve as a resource for research on the immune response to SARS-CoV-2. The samples were drawn from two sources: the first 160 participants of the ongoing ImmuneRACE study, and some 1,300 subjects contributed by 6 global collaborators. Sample metadata almost always included a de-identified subject ID, COVID-19 status, age in years and sex. HLA class I and class II types, where available, came from metadata supplied by the sample provider rather than from assay-based typing.

Each collaborating institution followed its own protocols to collect whole blood in K2EDTA tubes. Collaborator samples were shipped for TCRbeta analysis as frozen whole blood, isolated PBMCs, or DNA extracted from either sample type. CDR1 and CDR2 (MNHNY, SVGAGI) derive from the germline V gene (reference sequence). V and J are trimmed by 6 bases and 1 base, and the gene matches miss 4 bases of the junction. The CDR3 holds 15 amino acids from the cysteine to the valine. Just CDR3 DNA is preserved here, 45 bases in frame from base 1. On this clone: Its antigen is still unknown. No base-level quality is on record; no much larger clone is a single base apart.

Broad study findings and their caveats: How much clinical and demographic metadata was included differed by source and by participant, and the metadata was provided uncurated.

TCRbeta CDR3 regions were amplified from genomic DNA by means of the immunoSEQ Assay, a bias-controlled multiplex PCR. The authors' pipeline ran thus. The number of nucleated cells in each sample was estimated by amplification of reference gene primers within the assay. To quantify the absolute abundance of each unique TCRbeta CDR3 rearrangement, sequence reads were collapsed and filtered. For each sample, productive Simpson clonality was calculated by taking the square root of Simpson's diversity index across productive rearrangements. TCRdb holds this immuneACCESS table with in-frame rearrangements only. Some clones are missing; in checked studies, unresolved V genes explain under half, and the rest has no known cause. The D gene and trimming were derived from the DNA, and the V and J assignments and clone size from that table. The sample has approximately 58,000 clones on record, 85% to 95% of them singletons. The leading ten clones occupy 3.1% of the sample.

Sample: peripheral blood. The receptor's source is a human donor in a cohort sampled during active COVID-19. Recombination connected TRBV6-6 to TRBJ2-7; TRBD2 lines up with 12 middle nucleotides. In nucleotide form, the sequence is TGTGCCAGCAGGTCGACTAGCGGGGGATCCTACGAGCAGTACGTC. Translated, this gives CASRSTSGGSYEQYV.